The clone carrying this T cell receptor (beta chain) was observed at least ten times. No antigen is known for it. This entry is derived from a study of CD8+CD57+ T cells in acquired aplastic anemia. Study in general: Healthy donor sequencing depth: 9 million to 10.8 million CD4+, fewer than 13 million CD8+ reads. Study observations and caveats: Between patients and controls, 25 to 30 CD8+ CDR3 sequences were found in common. Between patients and controls, CD8+ Simpson's diversity did not vary significantly.

The CDR3 length is 18 residues. Germline trimming cut 2 bases from V and 2 bases from J; bases unmatched to any gene: 12. The germline V gene has CDR1 SGHDN and CDR2 FVKESK. According to the study, genomic DNA was the template for TCR beta VDJ and CDR3 profiling. TCRdb re-derived calls from the reads in MiXCR, one entry per CDR3 protein. The table lists 200,000 to 250,000 distinct CDR3 sequences, roughly 57% of them singletons. The sequencing input was sorted CD4+, CD8+, or CD8+CD57+ T cells (not recorded which) from PBMCs. The clonotype was recovered from a human donor in good health. V usage is TRBV14 and J usage is TRBJ1-3; the match to TRBD1 covers 7 bases. The CDR3 spells CASSQTGFSRGPGNTIYF. CDR3 bases: TGTGCCAGCAGCCAAACGGGGTTCAGTAGGGGGCCTGGAAACACCATATATTTT.